This TCR beta chain is drawn from a study of cytomegalovirus exposure and HLA in healthy donors. Notes on the study in general: In a later analysis, TCR association rates varied by HLA locus: DRB1 most, HLA-C fewest. With high specificity and sensitivity, the classifier reportedly diagnosed cytomegalovirus status.

As for this clone: The antigen is undetermined.

The study ran its PCR with 60 Vbeta and 13 Jbeta primers. Profiled with immunoSEQ multiplex PCR; TCRdb holds only in-frame clones, not every one. The sample's table shows 150,000 or so clones. Germline lookup yields CDR1 SGHDT and CDR2 YYEEEE. This CDR3 has 15 amino acids. Trimming cost V 2 bases and J 2 bases; bases outside gene matches: 7. This sequence originates from a woman younger than 30 in good health and CMV-seronegative. Material: PBMCs. This chain links TRBV5-6 with TRBJ2-7, with 7 positions matching TRBD1. The CDR3 reads CASSLGTDRPYEQYF. The DNA of the CDR3 is TGTGCCAGCAGCTTAGGGACAGACCGACCCTACGAGCAGTACTTC.